The next 27 T cell receptor beta chains were all read from a single sample in a study of shared clonotypes between healthy human individuals (dated by TCRdb to 2019 to 2021). For the CD8 naive samples, CD45RO-negative cells were positively selected for CCR7, yielding a CD45RA+CCR7+ population from which TemRA cells were excluded. The library was made by the immunoSEQ multiplex PCR assay. TCRdb stores this immuneACCESS table with in-frame sequences only. Part of the clones is absent; in the studies checked, under half of the shortfall reflects unresolved V genes, and no reason is known for the rest. This sample is represented by hundreds of thousands of clones; 95% of them were singletons. The ten largest clonotypes hold about 0.11% of the sample. The sequencing sample was made of naive CD8+ T cells sorted from blood. Interpreted using the paper, the cell subset or site label stands for: CD45RA+CCR7+. These receptors were obtained from a woman aged 25 to 39 in good health.

The genes are TRBV10-2 and TRBJ2-7, with 13 bases aligning to TRBD2. This CDR3 is built from 13 residues. Germline trimming cut 6 bases from V and 7 bases from J; bases unmatched to any gene: 3. Germline V gives CDR1 WSHSY, CDR2 SAAADI. CDR3 protein: CASSGLAGEEQYF. The DNA of the CDR3 is TGCGCCAGCAGCGGACTAGCGGGAGAGGAGCAGTACTTC.

V gene TRBV5-6 combines with J gene TRBJ2-7, with TRBD2 as a possible D gene (5 bases). This CDR3 has 15 amino acids. The V end was cut by 0 bases, the J end by 2 bases, with 12 bases between. Germline V gives CDR1 SGHDT, CDR2 YYEEEE. The CDR3 nucleotides read TGTGCCAGCAGCTTGGGACGTGGGAGCCCCTACGAGCAGTACTTC. Amino acids: CASSLGRGSPYEQYF.

V is TRBV10-1 and J is TRBJ2-7; D not resolved. Trimming cost V 0 bases and J 6 bases, with 12 bases left between them. CDR3 length: 14 residues. CDR1 and CDR2 (germline): WNHNN, SYGVQD (reference sequence). The CDR3 bases are TGCGCCAGCAGTGAGTCAGGTGGTCTCGGCGAGCAGTACTTC. Translated, it gives CASSESGGLGEQYF.

The chain employs TRBV9 and TRBJ2-1; 9 positions match TRBD1. The CDR3 runs 16 residues. CDR1 SGDLS and CDR2 YYNGEE come from the germline V gene. V trimming: 7 bases; J trimming: 7 bases; junction bases outside the gene matches: 15. CDR3 in DNA: TGTGCCAGCGGGACAGGGTACAATGTTCTTGAGAATGAGCAGTTCTTC. Encoded protein: CASGTGYNVLENEQFF.

J is TRBJ1-1 and V is TRBV30, with TRBD1 identical over 8 bases. Unmatched junction bases numbered 12, after V lost 5 bases and J lost 7 bases. The length of the CDR3 is 14 residues. Germline V CDR1 and CDR2: GTSNPN, SVGIG (reference sequence). CDR3 nucleotides: TGTGCCTGGGGAACCGGGACAGGTTTTCTTGAAGCTTTCTTT. It encodes CAWGTGTGFLEAFF.

This rearrangement joins TRBV6-5 to TRBJ2-7; D is unclear. CDR3 length equals 12 residues. The germline V gene encodes CDR1 MNHEY and CDR2 SVGAGI. Between the trimmed V and J ends, which lost 4 bases and 3 bases, there was a span of 7 bases. This CDR3 is CASSSLHYEQYF. In DNA form, the CDR3 reads TGTGCCAGCAGTTCGCTTCACTACGAGCAGTACTTC.

This chain connects TRBV6-5 to TRBJ1-1; 8 bases align to TRBD1. The CDR3 runs 14 residues. Per the germline V gene, CDR1 is MNHEY and CDR2 is SVGAGI. After removal of 8 bases from V and 1 base from J, the junction contained 6 bases not matched to a gene. CDR3 in DNA: TGTGCCAGCGCTGACGGGACAGGGAACACTGAAGCTTTCTTT. The encoded protein is CASADGTGNTEAFF.

V gene TRBV7-2 combines with J gene TRBJ2-1; D is uncertain. This CDR3 has 16 amino acids. Per the germline V gene, CDR1 is SGHTA and CDR2 is FQGNSA. The ends were cut back, 5 bases at V and 1 base at J, with 15 bases in the middle. The CDR3 coding sequence is TGTGCCAGCAGCCCCGGAAGGGTACGATCCTACAATGAGCAGTTCTTC. It translates to CASSPGRVRSYNEQFF.

CDR3 protein: CASQGQGNQPQHF. The CDR3 DNA reads TGTGCCAGCCAGGGACAGGGGAATCAGCCCCAGCATTTT. J is TRBJ1-5 and V is TRBV6-5; 10 bases align to TRBD1. The CDR3 consists of 13 residues. The V gene's germline CDR1 is MNHEY and CDR2 SVGAGI. The trim removed 8 bases at V and 4 bases at J, leaving 2 bases unmatched.

The V and J genes are TRBV7-9 and TRBJ2-5; 11 nucleotides align to TRBD2. The J call is in doubt because the DNA end fits TRBJ2-7 better. The CDR3 totals 15 residues. The germline gives CDR1 SEHNR, CDR2 FQNEAQ (reference sequence). For the CDR3, the DNA is TGTGCCAGCAGCTCGACTAGCGGGACCTCCTACGAGCAGTACTTC. It yields the protein CASSSTSGTSYEQYF.

This chain links TRBV28 with TRBJ2-3, with a tentative D call TRBD1 (5 bases). Germline assignment: CDR1 MDHEN and CDR2 SYDVKM. The V end was cut by 3 bases, the J end by 3 bases, with 13 bases between. CDR3 length: 15 amino acids. The CDR3 sequence is CASSLWGLGTDTQYF. As DNA, the CDR3 is TGTGCCAGCAGTTTGTGGGGCCTAGGTACAGATACGCAGTATTTT.

As to this clone: Other DNA sequences within the sample encode an identical CDR3. This chain links TRBV27 with TRBJ2-7, with TRBD1 matching over 8 bases. Germline CDR1 is MNHEY and CDR2 is SMNVEV (reference sequence). The CDR3 length is 15 residues. Trimming cost V 0 bases and J 2 bases; bases outside gene matches: 3. CDR3 DNA sequence: TGTGCCAGCAGTTTATCGGGGACAGGCCCCTACGAGCAGTACTTC. The encoded protein is CASSLSGTGPYEQYF.

The genes are TRBV2 and TRBJ2-3; TRBD2 matches at 10 bases. The CDR3 loop spans 15 amino acids. Germline V lookup: CDR1 SNHLY, CDR2 FYNNEI. V lost 4 bases and J lost 2; bases outside the gene matches: 3. The CDR3 coding sequence is TGTGCCAGCAGTGCACTAGCGGGGAACACAGATACGCAGTATTTT. Translation: CASSALAGNTDTQYF.

This rearrangement joins TRBV19 to TRBJ2-4; no definite D call. Germline V gives CDR1 LNHDA, CDR2 SQIVND (reference sequence). V lost 1 base, J lost 0 bases, and 10 bases lay in between. CDR3 length: 16 amino acids. CDR3 DNA: TGTGCCAGTAGTATAGCCCTAGAACTAGCCAAAAACATTCAGTACTTC. It is translated as CASSIALELAKNIQYF.

The gene calls are TRBV28 and TRBJ1-3, with a possible D match to TRBD1 (5 bases). The CDR3 is 15 residues long. The germline gives CDR1 MDHEN, CDR2 SYDVKM. V lost 5 bases and J lost 4, with 15 bases in between. CDR3 bases: TGTGCCAGCAGTCCCTCTGGGGGGACCGGAAACACCATATATTTT. It yields the protein CASSPSGGTGNTIYF.

J is TRBJ1-5 and V is TRBV19; D possibly corresponds to TRBD1 (6 bases). This CDR3 is built from 15 residues. Germline lookup yields CDR1 LNHDA and CDR2 SQIVND (reference sequence). Trimming shortened V by 3 bases and J by 2 bases, and 11 bases separated the two germline ends. This chain's CDR3 is CASSILGAGNQPQHF. As DNA, the CDR3 is TGTGCCAGTAGTATTCTGGGGGCCGGCAATCAGCCCCAGCATTTT.

This clone was seen more than once but under ten times. The J gene is TRBJ2-7, the V gene TRBV29-1; D uncertain. V lost 3 bases and J 3 bases, leaving 12 bases between the germline ends. The CDR3 spans 13 residues. Germline V lookup: CDR1 SQVTM, CDR2 ANQGSEA. CDR3 in DNA: TGCAGCGTTGACCCCGAGGACGGCTACGAGCAGTACTTC. This codes for CSVDPEDGYEQYF.

The CDR3 spells CAWSGLAGITDTQYF. As DNA, the CDR3 is TGTGCCTGGAGTGGGCTAGCGGGGATCACAGATACGCAGTATTTT. The chain combines TRBV30 with TRBJ2-3; 9 bases match TRBD2. Trimming at V came to 1 base and at J to 2 bases, leaving 4 bases not matched to a gene. Germline lookup yields CDR1 GTSNPN and CDR2 SVGIG (reference sequence). CDR3 length: 15 residues.

Notes on this clone: Other nucleotide sequences from this sample produce the same CDR3. The chain carries TRBV11-3 and TRBJ2-7; no clear D gene. This CDR3 has 13 residues. Germline CDR1 SGHNT, CDR2 YENEEA. The V end was cut by 1 base, the J end by 0 bases, with 4 bases between. The CDR3, as DNA: TGTGCCAGCAGCTTAGGAGGCTCCTACGAGCAGTACTTC. Translating it yields CASSLGGSYEQYF.

The chain is built from TRBV4-1 and TRBJ2-7; TRBD1 agrees at 11 bases. The V segment lost 5 bases and the J segment 4 bases; nucleotides outside the gene matches: 7. Germline lookup yields CDR1 MGHRA and CDR2 YSYEKL. This CDR3 region has 15 residues. The CDR3 spells CASSLRDRGYYEQYF. CDR3 nucleotide sequence: TGCGCCAGCAGCTTGCGGGACAGGGGGTATTACGAGCAGTACTTC.

The gene calls are TRBV6-6 and TRBJ2-7; 8 bases line up with TRBD1. This CDR3 is built from 15 residues. Trimming took 6 bases from V and 0 from J; bases not matched to a gene: 7. Germline values: CDR1 MNHNY, CDR2 SVGAGI (reference sequence). The CDR3 here is CASSPDRASSYEQYF. The CDR3 DNA sequence: TGTGCCAGCAGCCCGGACAGGGCCAGCTCCTACGAGCAGTACTTC.

The chain recombines TRBV27 with TRBJ1-4; tentative D call: TRBD1 (5 bases). Germline V gene lookup returns CDR1 MNHEY and CDR2 SMNVEV (reference sequence). The CDR3 consists of 18 residues. The V and J ends lost 5 bases and 5 bases respectively, with 24 bases between them. CDR3 in DNA: TGTGCCAGCAGTACCGGGACCTTTCACCGGTCCGCGAATGAAAAACTGTTTTTT. It specifies CASSTGTFHRSANEKLFF.

The chain is built from TRBV7-2 and TRBJ2-1; D may be TRBD2 (6 bases). Germline V CDR1 and CDR2: SGHTA, FQGNSA. The CDR3 sequence is 14 residues long. V was cut by 3 bases and J by 4 bases, with 10 bases left in between. The CDR3 is CASSFGAGYNEQFF. In DNA, the CDR3 is TGTGCCAGCAGCTTCGGGGCGGGGTACAATGAGCAGTTCTTC. Together with reference TRBV7-2 and TRBJ2-1, the CDR3 gives the full variable domain: GAGVSQSPSNKVTEKGKDVELRCDPISGHTALYWYRQSLGQGLEFLIYFQGNSAPDKSGLPSDRFSAERTGGSVSTLTIQRTQQEDSAVYLCASSFGAGYNEQFFGPGTRLTVL.

CDR3 sequence (DNA): TGTGCCAGCAGTCAGACAGCCTCCTACGAGCAGTACTTC. Translating gives CASSQTASYEQYF. The rearrangement links TRBV2 to TRBJ2-7; D may be TRBD1 (5 bases). The CDR3 covers 13 residues. Germline CDR1 SNHLY, CDR2 FYNNEI. Trimming took 5 bases from V and 0 from J, leaving 8 bases between them. Drawing the rest from reference TRBV2 and TRBJ2-7, the complete variable domain is EPEVTQTPSHQVTQMGQEVILRCVPISNHLYFYWYRQILGQKVEFLVSFYNNEISEKSEIFDDQFSVERPDGSNFTLKIRSTKLEDSAMYFCASSQTASYEQYFGPGTRLTVT.

CDR3 sequence (DNA): TGTGCCAGCAGTCCGTGGGCGCTTGGGGGGGCGGGCTATGGCTACACCTTC. Translation: CASSPWALGGAGYGYTF. The rearrangement uses TRBV28 and TRBJ1-2; tentative D call: TRBD1 (6 bases). The V gene's germline CDR1 is MDHEN and CDR2 SYDVKM. The CDR3 sequence is 17 residues long. The V gene lost 5 bases and the J gene lost 4 bases, with 23 bases spanning the gap.

The chain recombines TRBV27 with TRBJ1-2, with D possibly matching TRBD1 (5 bases). V lost 2 bases, J lost 5 bases, and 9 bases lay in between. The CDR3 consists of 13 residues. Germline CDR1 reads MNHEY; CDR2 reads SMNVEV (reference sequence). CDR3 loop: CASSLDSVYGYTF. The DNA for the CDR3 is TGTGCCAGCAGTTTAGACAGCGTTTATGGCTACACCTTC.

CDR3 nucleotide sequence: TGTGCCAGAAGCTTGGCCGCGCTAGCGGGAGTGTTTTGGTTTAGTTGCGGAGAGACCCAGTACTTC. Protein: CARSLAALAGVFWFSCGETQYF. The rearrangement uses TRBV5-3 and TRBJ2-5; 10 nucleotides agree with TRBD2. TRBV5-3 is treated as an ORF (open reading frame) with a function not yet certain. V lost 0 bases, J lost 4 bases, and 24 bases stayed unmatched. The CDR3 runs to 22 residues.